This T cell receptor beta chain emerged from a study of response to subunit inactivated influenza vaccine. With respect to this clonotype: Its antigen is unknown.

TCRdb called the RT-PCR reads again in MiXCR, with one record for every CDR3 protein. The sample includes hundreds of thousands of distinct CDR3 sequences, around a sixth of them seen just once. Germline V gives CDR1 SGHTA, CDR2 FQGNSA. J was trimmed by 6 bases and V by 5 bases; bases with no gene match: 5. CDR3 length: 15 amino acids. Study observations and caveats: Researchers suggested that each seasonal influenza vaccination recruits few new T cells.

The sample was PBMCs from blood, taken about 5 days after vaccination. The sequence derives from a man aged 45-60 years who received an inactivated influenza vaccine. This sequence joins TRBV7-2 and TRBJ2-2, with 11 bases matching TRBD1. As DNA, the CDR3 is TGTGCCAGCAGCGTCGGACAGGGGGCGCCCGGGGAGCTGTTTTTT. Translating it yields CASSVGQGAPGELFF.